Listed below are T cell receptor beta chains from one sample, sequenced in a study of blood T cell repertoires in COVID-19. TCRdb's copy holds only in-frame clones and misses some; the assay was immunoSEQ multiplex PCR. Among around 54,000 clones listed, approximately 88% were seen once. Input material: peripheral blood. The receptors stem from a human donor in a cohort sampled during active COVID-19. Both conserved end residues are part of each CDR3. A D gene is named only where the DNA matches it firmly. Rows may omit the clone size; those that give it use once, few, many or a size class.

j_gene | d_gene | v_gene | abundance | CDR3aa | CDR3nt
TRBJ2-5 | . | TRBV12-3/TRBV12-4 | once | CASGRQETQYF | TGTGCCTCTGGGAGACAAGAGACCCAGTACTTC
TRBJ1-4 | . | TRBV27 | . | CASSFRGLATNEKLFF | TGTGCCAGCAGTTTCAGGGGTCTGGCGACTAATGAAAAACTGTTTTTT
TRBJ2-7 | . | TRBV6-2/TRBV6-3 | few | CASSHSYEQYF | TGTGCCAGCAGTCACTCCTACGAGCAGTACTTC
TRBJ2-3 | TRBD2 | TRBV14 | . | CASSLRRAGGPTDTQYF | TGTGCCAGCAGCCTCAGACGAGCGGGGGGGCCCACAGATACGCAGTATTTT
TRBJ2-3 | . | TRBV29-1 | . | CSVGAGLADTQYF | TGCAGCGTTGGCGCAGGGTTAGCAGATACGCAGTATTTT
TRBJ2-1 | TRBD2 | TRBV9 | . | CASSVGPSGRAGYNEQFF | TGTGCCAGCAGCGTAGGACCAAGCGGGAGGGCCGGGTACAATGAGCAGTTCTTC
TRBJ1-6 | . | TRBV7-6 | . | CASSTSSYNSPLHF | TGTGCCAGCAGTACGAGCTCCTATAATTCACCCCTCCACTTT
TRBJ1-2 | . | TRBV5-6 | . | CASSLGYSALNYGYTF | TGTGCCAGCAGCTTGGGATACAGTGCTCTTAACTATGGCTACACCTTC
TRBJ2-2 | TRBD2 | TRBV6-6 | . | CASSPGLAGTGELFF | TGTGCCAGCAGCCCCGGACTAGCGGGAACCGGGGAGCTGTTTTTT
TRBJ1-2 | . | TRBV4-1 | . | CASSPQRAGVILGYTF | TGCGCCAGCAGCCCCCAACGGGCAGGGGTTATTCTTGGCTACACCTTC
TRBJ1-2 | . | TRBV7-3 | . | CASSLGPTAGYGYTF | TGTGCCAGCAGCTTAGGGCCTACTGCAGGGTATGGCTACACCTTC
TRBJ1-1 | TRBD1 | TRBV2 | few | CASSERRGPSEAFF | TGTGCCAGCAGTGAACGGAGGGGGCCCTCTGAAGCTTTCTTT
TRBJ2-5 | TRBD2 | TRBV10-3 | . | CAISLTGLAGDWETQYF | TGTGCCATCAGTCTTACGGGACTAGCGGGAGATTGGGAGACCCAGTACTTC
TRBJ1-1 | TRBD1 | TRBV19 | . | CASNNDRVTEAFF | TGTGCCAGTAATAATGACAGGGTCACTGAAGCTTTCTTT
TRBJ2-7 | . | TRBV6-2/TRBV6-3 | . | CASSRPRTDKIYEQYF | TGTGCCAGCAGCCGACCCCGGACAGACAAAATCTACGAGCAGTACTTC
TRBJ2-7 | . | TRBV10-3 | once | CAIRSGGGYEQYF | TGTGCCATCAGAAGCGGCGGAGGCTACGAGCAGTACTTC
TRBJ1-5 | . | TRBV6-2/TRBV6-3 | . | CASSYVNGRGLNQPQHF | TGTGCCAGCAGTTACGTCAATGGAAGGGGACTCAATCAGCCCCAGCATTTT
TRBJ2-5 | . | TRBV29-1 | . | CSVGAVETQYF | TGCAGCGTCGGAGCGGTTGAGACCCAGTACTTC
TRBJ2-7 | . | TRBV9 | once | CASSAKPGEVSDPYEQYF | TGTGCCAGCAGCGCGAAACCAGGGGAAGTCTCAGACCCATACGAGCAGTACTTC
TRBJ2-7 | . | TRBV7-8 | . | CASSLVDRTYEQYF | TGTGCCAGCAGCTTAGTGGACAGAACCTACGAGCAGTACTTC
TRBJ2-7 | TRBD1 | TRBV6-1 | . | CASSGGQGALDYEQYF | TGTGCCAGCAGTGGGGGACAGGGGGCCCTTGACTACGAGCAGTACTTC
TRBJ2-5 | TRBD2 | TRBV15 | . | CATSRGAGGFETQYF | TGTGCCACCAGCAGGGGAGCGGGAGGGTTTGAGACCCAGTACTTC
TRBJ1-3 | . | TRBV27 | . | CAATPHHTGKRNTVYF | TGTGCCGCCACCCCACACCATACCGGGAAACGAAACACCGTATATTTT
TRBJ2-3 | TRBD1 | TRBV5-4 | once | CASSRGGQGLTDTQYF | TGTGCCAGCAGCCGCGGGGGACAGGGCCTCACAGATACGCAGTATTTT
TRBJ1-1 | . | TRBV6-6 | . | CASMGGQNTEAFF | TGTGCCAGCATGGGGGGGCAGAACACTGAAGCTTTCTTT
TRBJ1-1 | TRBD1 | TRBV29-1 | . | CSVEGDRSFEAFF | TGCAGCGTTGAAGGGGACAGATCCTTTGAAGCTTTCTTT
TRBJ1-4 | . | TRBV19 | once | CASSVGGHGEKLFF | TGTGCCAGTAGTGTTGGAGGGCACGGCGAAAAACTGTTTTTT
TRBJ1-1 | . | TRBV19 | . | CASSIAPGHTEAFF | TGTGCCAGTAGTATAGCACCAGGGCACACTGAAGCTTTCTTT
TRBJ1-2 | . | TRBV19 | . | CASSAQGIANYGYTF | TGTGCCAGTAGTGCCCAGGGGATAGCTAACTATGGCTACACCTTC
TRBJ2-5 | TRBD1 | TRBV6-5 | . | CASKHMGQGKETQYF | TGTGCCAGCAAACACATGGGACAGGGGAAAGAGACCCAGTACTTC
TRBJ2-3 | TRBD1 | TRBV2 | . | CATELDRGQGDTQYF | TGTGCCACCGAGCTGGACAGGGGGCAGGGAGATACGCAGTATTTT
TRBJ2-2 | . | TRBV7-3 | . | CASTPGGTGELFF | TGTGCCAGCACCCCTGGGGGGACCGGGGAGCTGTTTTTT
TRBJ1-1 | TRBD1 | TRBV29-1 | . | CSVEQGTQAFF | TGCAGCGTGGAACAGGGGACCCAAGCTTTCTTT
TRBJ2-3 | . | TRBV20-1 | . | CSASGRLVGSTDTQYF | TGCAGTGCTAGTGGCCGTCTAGTGGGTAGCACAGATACGCAGTATTTT
TRBJ2-3 | TRBD2 | TRBV7-6 | . | CASSPPSGGADTQYF | TGTGCCAGCAGCCCTCCTAGCGGGGGGGCAGATACGCAGTATTTT
TRBJ2-2 | . | TRBV5-5 | . | CASSLDSGANTGELFF | TGTGCCAGCAGCTTGGATAGCGGCGCGAACACCGGGGAGCTGTTTTTT
TRBJ1-2 | . | TRBV30 | . | CAWSVGPGSPYGYTF | TGTGCCTGGAGTGTTGGACCAGGGTCTCCCTATGGCTACACCTTC
TRBJ1-4 | . | TRBV28 | once | CASIGDNEKLFF | TGTGCCAGCATCGGAGATAATGAAAAACTGTTTTTT
TRBJ2-1 | . | TRBV5-6 | . | CASSWGVATGPSHEQFF | TGTGCCAGCAGCTGGGGGGTTGCGACAGGGCCCTCCCATGAGCAGTTCTTC
TRBJ2-3 | TRBD2 | TRBV11-2 | . | CASSSLAGGFADTQYF | TGTGCCAGCAGCTCTCTAGCGGGAGGATTCGCAGATACGCAGTATTTT
TRBJ1-1 | . | TRBV4-3 | . | CASSQDLAGHTEAFF | TGCGCCAGCAGCCAAGATCTTGCAGGGCACACTGAAGCTTTCTTT
TRBJ2-5 | TRBD2 | TRBV5-8 | . | CASSFRAGVGETQYF | TGTGCCAGCAGCTTCAGGGCGGGAGTGGGGGAGACCCAGTACTTC
TRBJ2-3 | TRBD1 | TRBV9 | . | CASSVDIGGHWASRVDTQYF | TGTGCCAGCAGCGTAGATATAGGGGGCCATTGGGCCTCGCGCGTGGATACGCAGTATTTT
TRBJ1-5 | TRBD1 | TRBV19 | . | CASRTGGNQPQHF | TGTGCCAGTAGGACAGGGGGGAATCAGCCCCAGCATTTT
TRBJ2-7 | . | TRBV3-1/TRBV3-2 | . | CASSQGSSAHIYEQYF | TGTGCCAGCAGCCAAGGGAGTTCGGCACATATTTACGAGCAGTACTTC
TRBJ2-1 | . | TRBV28 | . | CASSPSGGPSYEQFF | TGTGCCAGCAGTCCCTCCGGGGGACCTTCCTATGAGCAGTTCTTC
TRBJ2-4 | TRBD2 | TRBV4-1 | . | CASSQGRTSGVAKNIQYF | TGCGCCAGCAGCCAAGGAAGGACTAGCGGGGTCGCCAAAAACATTCAGTACTTC
TRBJ2-5 | TRBD1 | TRBV25-1 | . | CASRGQGPQETQYF | TGTGCCAGCCGGGGACAGGGGCCCCAAGAGACCCAGTACTTC
TRBJ1-5 | . | TRBV19 | . | CASSTSTGSNQPQHF | TGTGCCAGTAGTACATCGACAGGTAGCAATCAGCCCCAGCATTTT
TRBJ2-5 | . | TRBV28 | . | CASSSPGAGETQYF | TGTGCCAGCAGTTCCCCTGGGGCGGGGGAGACCCAGTACTTC
TRBJ2-2 | . | TRBV3-1/TRBV3-2 | . | CASSQARTGELFF | TGTGCCAGCAGCCAAGCCCGCACCGGGGAGCTGTTTTTT
TRBJ2-1 | . | TRBV15 | . | CATSRVLAKPYNEQFF | TGTGCCACCAGCAGAGTTCTAGCGAAACCCTACAATGAGCAGTTCTTC
TRBJ2-7 | . | TRBV28 | . | CASRLATGPYEQYF | TGTGCCAGCAGACTTGCGACAGGACCCTACGAGCAGTACTTC
TRBJ1-6 | . | TRBV10-3 | . | CAISVAGTHNSPLHF | TGTGCCATCAGTGTGGCTGGGACACATAATTCACCCCTCCACTTT
TRBJ1-2 | TRBD1 | TRBV11-2 | . | CASSHDRGGYTF | TGTGCCAGCAGCCACGACAGGGGCGGCTACACCTTC
TRBJ2-1 | TRBD2 | TRBV29-1 | . | CSVDGIRRTSGRWSSYNEQFF | TGCAGCGTTGACGGAATACGTAGGACTAGCGGGAGGTGGAGCTCCTACAATGAGCAGTTCTTC
TRBJ1-1 | . | TRBV27 | . | CASSLLGDPTEAFF | TGTGCCAGCAGTTTATTGGGCGACCCCACTGAAGCTTTCTTT
TRBJ2-5 | . | TRBV5-1 | . | CASPTFSAVSRETQYF | TGCGCCAGCCCCACATTCAGCGCGGTTAGCCGAGAGACCCAGTACTTC